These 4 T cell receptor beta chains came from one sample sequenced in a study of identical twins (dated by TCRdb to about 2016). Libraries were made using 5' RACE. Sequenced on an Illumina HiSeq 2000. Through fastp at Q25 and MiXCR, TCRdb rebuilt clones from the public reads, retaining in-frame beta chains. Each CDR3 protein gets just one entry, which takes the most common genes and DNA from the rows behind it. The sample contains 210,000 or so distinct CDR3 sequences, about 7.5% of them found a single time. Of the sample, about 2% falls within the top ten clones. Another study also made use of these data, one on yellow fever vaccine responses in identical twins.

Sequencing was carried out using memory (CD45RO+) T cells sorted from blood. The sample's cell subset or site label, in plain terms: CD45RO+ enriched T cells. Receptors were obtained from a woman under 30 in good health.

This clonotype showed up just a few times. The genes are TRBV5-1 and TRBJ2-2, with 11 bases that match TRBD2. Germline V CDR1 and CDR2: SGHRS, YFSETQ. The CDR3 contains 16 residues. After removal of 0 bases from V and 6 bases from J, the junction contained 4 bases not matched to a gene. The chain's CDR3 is CASSLAASGRSGELFF. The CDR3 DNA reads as TGCGCCAGCAGCTTGGCGGCTAGCGGGAGGTCCGGGGAGCTGTTTTTT.

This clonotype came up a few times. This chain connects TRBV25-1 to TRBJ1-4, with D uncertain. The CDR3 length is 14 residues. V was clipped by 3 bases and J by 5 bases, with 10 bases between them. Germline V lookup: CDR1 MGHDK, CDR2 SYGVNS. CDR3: CASSDKLQNEKLFF. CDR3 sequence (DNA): TGTGCCAGCAGTGATAAGCTCCAGAATGAAAAACTGTTTTTT.

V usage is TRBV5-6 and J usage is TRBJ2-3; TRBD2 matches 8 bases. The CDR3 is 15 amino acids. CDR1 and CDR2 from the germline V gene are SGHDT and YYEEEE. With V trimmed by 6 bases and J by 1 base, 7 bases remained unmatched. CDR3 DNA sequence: TGTGCCAGCACCTTAGCGGGAAGAGGCACAGATACGCAGTATTTT. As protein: CASTLAGRGTDTQYF.

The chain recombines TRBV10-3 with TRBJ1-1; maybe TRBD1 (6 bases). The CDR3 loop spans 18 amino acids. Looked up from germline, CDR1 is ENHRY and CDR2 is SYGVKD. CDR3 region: CTLSLYAPTGSGRTEAFF. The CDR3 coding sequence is TGTACCCTCAGTTTATACGCGCCTACAGGGAGTGGACGTACTGAAGCTTTCTTT.